This T cell receptor beta chain comes out of a study of response to subunit inactivated influenza vaccine. Notes on the study in general: Every seasonal influenza vaccination brings in few new T cells, the authors suggested.

TCRdb analysed the RT-PCR reads with MiXCR anew, one entry per CDR3 protein. Seen here are 500,000 to 600,000 distinct CDR3 sequences, approximately 12% observed once, and the top ten hold around 13%. This clonotype was picked up a small number of times. Its antigen is currently unknown. Germline lookup yields CDR1 DFQATT and CDR2 SNEGSKA (reference sequence). V shed 2 bases and J 9 bases; nucleotides not matched to a gene: 8. This CDR3 comprises 14 residues. The sequenced sample was PBMCs from blood, obtained more than 35 days after vaccination. The sequence derives from a man aged 45-65 years who received an inactivated influenza vaccine. This sequence joins TRBV20-1 and TRBJ2-1; the match to TRBD2 covers 9 bases. CDR3 sequence (DNA): TGCAGTGCTAGACCTCGCGGGGGGGCCGGTGAGCAGTTCTTC. Translation gives CSARPRGGAGEQFF.